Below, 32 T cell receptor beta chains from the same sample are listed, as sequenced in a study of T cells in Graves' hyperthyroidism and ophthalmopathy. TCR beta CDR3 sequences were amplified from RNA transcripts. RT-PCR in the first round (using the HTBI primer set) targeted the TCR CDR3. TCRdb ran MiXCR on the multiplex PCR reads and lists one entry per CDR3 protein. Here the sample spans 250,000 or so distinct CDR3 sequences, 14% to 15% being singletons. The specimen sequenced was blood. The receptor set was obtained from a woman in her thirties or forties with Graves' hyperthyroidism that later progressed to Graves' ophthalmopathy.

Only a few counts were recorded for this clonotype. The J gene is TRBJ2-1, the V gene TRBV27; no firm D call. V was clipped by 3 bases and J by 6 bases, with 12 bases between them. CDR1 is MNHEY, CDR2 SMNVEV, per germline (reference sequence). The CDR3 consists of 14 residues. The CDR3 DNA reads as TGTGCCAGCAGTTTCTTCGGATCAGGCAATGAGCAGTTCTTC. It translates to CASSFFGSGNEQFF.

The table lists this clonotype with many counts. The CDR3 nucleotides read TGTGCCAGCAGCTCCCAAACAGACTCACCCCTCCACTTT. Translation: CASSSQTDSPLHF. V usage is TRBV5-8 and J usage is TRBJ1-6; no clear D. Germline values: CDR1 SGHTS, CDR2 YDEGEE. V lost 3 bases, J lost 10 bases, and 11 bases lay in between. CDR3 length: 13 amino acids.

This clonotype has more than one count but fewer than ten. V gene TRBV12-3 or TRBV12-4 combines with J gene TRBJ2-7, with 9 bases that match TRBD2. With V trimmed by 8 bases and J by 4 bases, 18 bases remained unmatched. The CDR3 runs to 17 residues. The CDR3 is CASRSFSLVSGGYEQYF. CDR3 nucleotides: TGTGCCAGCCGGTCGTTTAGTTTGGTTAGCGGGGGATACGAGCAGTACTTC.

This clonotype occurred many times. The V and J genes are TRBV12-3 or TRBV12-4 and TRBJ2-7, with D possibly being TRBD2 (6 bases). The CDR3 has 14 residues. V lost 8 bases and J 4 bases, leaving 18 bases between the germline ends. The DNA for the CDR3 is TGTGCCAGCGCCGGGAGTCTCTTTTCATACGAGCAGTACTTC. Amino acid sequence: CASAGSLFSYEQYF.

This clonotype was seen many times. CDR3: CASRVPGGRGANVLTF. CDR3 coding DNA: TGTGCCAGCAGAGTGCCAGGGGGCAGGGGGGCCAACGTCCTGACTTTC. The V gene is TRBV11-2, the J gene TRBJ2-6, with 8 bases fitting TRBD1. The junction had 8 bases not matched to a gene; V was cut back by 6 bases and J by 4 bases. The CDR3 runs 16 residues. Germline lookup yields CDR1 SGHAT and CDR2 FQNNGV.

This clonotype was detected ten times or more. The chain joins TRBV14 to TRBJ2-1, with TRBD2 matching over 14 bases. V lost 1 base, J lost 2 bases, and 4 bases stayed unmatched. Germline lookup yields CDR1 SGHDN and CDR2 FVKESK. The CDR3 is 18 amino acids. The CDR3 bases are TGTGCCAGCAGCCAAGGCCTGACTAGCGGGAGGGCCTACAATGAGCAGTTCTTC. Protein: CASSQGLTSGRAYNEQFF.

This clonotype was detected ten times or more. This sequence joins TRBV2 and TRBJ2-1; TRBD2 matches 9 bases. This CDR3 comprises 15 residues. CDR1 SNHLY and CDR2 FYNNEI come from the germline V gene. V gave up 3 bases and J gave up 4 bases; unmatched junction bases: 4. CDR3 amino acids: CASSDFSGRYNEQFF. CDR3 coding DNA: TGTGCCAGCAGTGATTTTAGCGGGAGATACAATGAGCAGTTCTTC.

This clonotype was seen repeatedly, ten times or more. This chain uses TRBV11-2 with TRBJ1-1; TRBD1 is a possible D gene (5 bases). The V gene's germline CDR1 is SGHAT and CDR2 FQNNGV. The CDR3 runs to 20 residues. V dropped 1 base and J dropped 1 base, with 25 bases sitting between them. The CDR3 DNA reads TGTGCCAGCAGCTTAGTCCCAATATCCCTCGGGGGGGGAACGAACACTGAAGCTTTCTTT. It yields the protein CASSLVPISLGGGTNTEAFF.

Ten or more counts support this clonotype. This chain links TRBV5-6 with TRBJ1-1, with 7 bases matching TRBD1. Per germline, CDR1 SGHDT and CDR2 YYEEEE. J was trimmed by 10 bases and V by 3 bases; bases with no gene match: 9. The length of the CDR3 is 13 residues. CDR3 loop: CASSSTGVLGAFF. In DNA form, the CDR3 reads TGTGCCAGCAGCTCCACAGGGGTCCTGGGAGCTTTCTTT.

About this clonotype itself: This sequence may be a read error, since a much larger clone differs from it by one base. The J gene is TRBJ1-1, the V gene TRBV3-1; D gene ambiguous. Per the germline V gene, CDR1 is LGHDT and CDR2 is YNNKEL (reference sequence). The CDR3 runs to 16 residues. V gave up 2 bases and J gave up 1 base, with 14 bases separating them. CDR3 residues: CASSQSARWGNTEAFF. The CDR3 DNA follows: TGTGCCAGCAGCCAATCGGCCCGTTGGGGGAACACTGAAGCTTTCTTT.

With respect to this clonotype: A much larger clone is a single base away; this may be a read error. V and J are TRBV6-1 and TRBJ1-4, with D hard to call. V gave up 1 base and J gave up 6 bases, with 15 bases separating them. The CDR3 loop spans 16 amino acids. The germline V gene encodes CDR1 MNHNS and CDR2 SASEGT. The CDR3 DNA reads TGTGCCAGCAGTGAAGGGACCGTCCTTCGCTATGAAAAACTGTTTTTT. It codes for CASSEGTVLRYEKLFF.

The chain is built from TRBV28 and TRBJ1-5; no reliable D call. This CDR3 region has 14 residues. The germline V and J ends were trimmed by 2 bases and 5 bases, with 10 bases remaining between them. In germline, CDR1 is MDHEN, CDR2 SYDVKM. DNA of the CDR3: TGTGCCAGCAGTTTAGTAGCTCCTCATCAGCCCCAGCATTTT. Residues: CASSLVAPHQPQHF.

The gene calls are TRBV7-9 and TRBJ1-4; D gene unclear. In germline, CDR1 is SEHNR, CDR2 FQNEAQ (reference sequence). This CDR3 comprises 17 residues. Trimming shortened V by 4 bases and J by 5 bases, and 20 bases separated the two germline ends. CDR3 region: CASSSFSIDGRNEKLFF. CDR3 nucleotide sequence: TGTGCCAGCAGCTCCTTCTCAATTGACGGACGGAATGAAAAACTGTTTTTT.

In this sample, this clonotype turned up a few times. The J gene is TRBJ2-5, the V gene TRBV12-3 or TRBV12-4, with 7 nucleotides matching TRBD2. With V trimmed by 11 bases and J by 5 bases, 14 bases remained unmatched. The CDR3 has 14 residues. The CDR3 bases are TGTGCCTCAACGGGGGAGGGAGGTTGGGAGACCCAGTACTTC. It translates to CASTGEGGWETQYF.

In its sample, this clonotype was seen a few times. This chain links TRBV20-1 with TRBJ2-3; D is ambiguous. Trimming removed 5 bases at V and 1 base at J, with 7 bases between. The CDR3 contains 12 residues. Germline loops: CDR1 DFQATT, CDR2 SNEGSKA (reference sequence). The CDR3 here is CSALRGTDTQYF. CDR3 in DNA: TGCAGTGCTCTTCGCGGCACAGATACGCAGTATTTT.

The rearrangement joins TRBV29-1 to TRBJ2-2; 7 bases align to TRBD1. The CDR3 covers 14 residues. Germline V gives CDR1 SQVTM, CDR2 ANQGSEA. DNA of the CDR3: TGCGGCGGATCAGGGGGAATTAACACCGGGGAGCTGTTTTTT. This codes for CGGSGGINTGELFF.

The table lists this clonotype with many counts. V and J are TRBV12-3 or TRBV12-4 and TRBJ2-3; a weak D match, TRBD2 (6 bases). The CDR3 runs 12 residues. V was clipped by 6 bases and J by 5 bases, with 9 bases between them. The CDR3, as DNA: TGTGCCAGCAGGATTAGCGGAGATACGCAGTATTTT. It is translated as CASRISGDTQYF.

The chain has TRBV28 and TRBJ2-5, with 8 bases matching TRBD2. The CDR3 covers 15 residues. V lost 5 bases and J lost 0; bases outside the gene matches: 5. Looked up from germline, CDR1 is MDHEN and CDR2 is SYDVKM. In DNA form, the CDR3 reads TGTGCCAGCAGTCGGGGGGGGGGCGACCAAGAGACCCAGTACTTC. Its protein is CASSRGGGDQETQYF.

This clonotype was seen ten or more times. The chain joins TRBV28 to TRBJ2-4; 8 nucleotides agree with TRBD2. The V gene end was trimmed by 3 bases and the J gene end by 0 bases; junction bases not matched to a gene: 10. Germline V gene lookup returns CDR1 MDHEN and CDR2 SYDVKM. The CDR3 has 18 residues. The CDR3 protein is CASSLRGWLAGAKNIQYF. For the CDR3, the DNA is TGTGCCAGCAGTTTGAGGGGTTGGCTAGCGGGAGCCAAAAACATTCAGTACTTC.

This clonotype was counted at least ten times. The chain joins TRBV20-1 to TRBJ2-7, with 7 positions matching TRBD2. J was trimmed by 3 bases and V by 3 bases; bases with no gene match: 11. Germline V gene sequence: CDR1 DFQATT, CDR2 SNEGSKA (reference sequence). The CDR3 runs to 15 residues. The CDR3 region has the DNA TGCAGTGCTAGGTCGGGCGGGAGTAGCAGCTACGAGCAGTACTTC. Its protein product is CSARSGGSSSYEQYF.

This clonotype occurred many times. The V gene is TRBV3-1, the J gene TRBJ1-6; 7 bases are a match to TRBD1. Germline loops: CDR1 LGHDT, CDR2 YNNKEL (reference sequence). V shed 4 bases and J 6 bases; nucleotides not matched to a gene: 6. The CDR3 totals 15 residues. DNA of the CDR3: TGTGCCAGCAGCCTACTGACAGGGCTTAATTCACCCCTCCACTTT. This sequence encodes CASSLLTGLNSPLHF.

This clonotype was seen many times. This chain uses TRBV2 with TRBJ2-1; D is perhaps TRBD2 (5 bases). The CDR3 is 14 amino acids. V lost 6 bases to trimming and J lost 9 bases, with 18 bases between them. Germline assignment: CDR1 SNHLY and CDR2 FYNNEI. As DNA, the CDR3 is TGTGCCAGCAGAAACAGAAGGGAAGGGAGTGAGCAGTTCTTC. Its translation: CASRNRREGSEQFF.

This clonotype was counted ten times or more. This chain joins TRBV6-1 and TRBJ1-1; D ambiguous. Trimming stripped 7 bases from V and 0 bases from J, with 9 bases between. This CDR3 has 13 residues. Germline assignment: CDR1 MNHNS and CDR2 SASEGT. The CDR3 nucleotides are TGTGCCAGCAATAGTGTGATGAACACTGAAGCTTTCTTT. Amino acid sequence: CASNSVMNTEAFF.

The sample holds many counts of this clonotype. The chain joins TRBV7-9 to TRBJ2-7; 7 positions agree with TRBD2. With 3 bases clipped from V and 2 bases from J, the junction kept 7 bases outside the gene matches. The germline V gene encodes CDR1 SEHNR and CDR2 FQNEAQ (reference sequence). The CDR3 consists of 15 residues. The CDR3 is CASSLLSGSPYEQYF. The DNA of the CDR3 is TGTGCCAGCAGCTTGCTTAGCGGGTCCCCCTACGAGCAGTACTTC.

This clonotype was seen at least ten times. The CDR3 reads CASSLSGSTDTQYF. The DNA for the CDR3 is TGTGCCAGCAGTTTGTCAGGTAGCACAGATACGCAGTATTTT. The chain combines TRBV28 with TRBJ2-3, with D uncertain. The CDR3 has 14 amino acids. V dropped 3 bases and J dropped 0 bases, with 7 bases sitting between them. Germline values: CDR1 MDHEN, CDR2 SYDVKM. Filled out from reference TRBV28 and TRBJ2-3, the complete variable domain reads DVKVTQSSRYLVKRTGEKVFLECVQDMDHENMFWYRQDPGLGLRLIYFSYDVKMKEKGDIPEGYSVSREKKERFSLILESASTNQTSMYLCASSLSGSTDTQYFGPGTRLTVL.

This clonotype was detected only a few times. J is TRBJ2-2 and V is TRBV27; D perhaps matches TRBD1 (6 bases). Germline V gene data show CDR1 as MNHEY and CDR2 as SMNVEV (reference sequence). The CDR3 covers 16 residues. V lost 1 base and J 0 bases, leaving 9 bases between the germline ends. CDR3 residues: CASSLLWDTNTGELFF. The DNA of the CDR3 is TGTGCCAGCAGTTTATTGTGGGACACGAACACCGGGGAGCTGTTTTTT.

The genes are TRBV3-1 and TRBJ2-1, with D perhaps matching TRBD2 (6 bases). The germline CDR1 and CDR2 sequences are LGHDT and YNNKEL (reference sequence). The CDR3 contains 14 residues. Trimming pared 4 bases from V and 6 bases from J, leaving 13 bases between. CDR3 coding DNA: TGTGCCAGCAGCCCCCGGGGGAGGAGCAATGAGCAGTTCTTC. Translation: CASSPRGRSNEQFF.

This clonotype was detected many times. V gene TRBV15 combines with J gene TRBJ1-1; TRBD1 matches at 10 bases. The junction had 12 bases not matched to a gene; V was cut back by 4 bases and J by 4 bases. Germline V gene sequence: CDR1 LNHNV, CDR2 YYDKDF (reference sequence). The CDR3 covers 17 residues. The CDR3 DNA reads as TGTGCCACCAGCAAATACACTTTTTGGGACAGGGGCACTGAAGCTTTCTTT. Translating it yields CATSKYTFWDRGTEAFF.

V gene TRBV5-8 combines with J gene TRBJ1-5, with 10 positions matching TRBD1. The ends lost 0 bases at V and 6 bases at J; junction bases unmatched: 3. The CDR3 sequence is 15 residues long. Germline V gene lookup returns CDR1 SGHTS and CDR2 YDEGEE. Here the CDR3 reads CASSLGQGASQPQHF. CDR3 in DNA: TGTGCCAGCAGCTTGGGACAGGGGGCGAGTCAGCCCCAGCATTTT.

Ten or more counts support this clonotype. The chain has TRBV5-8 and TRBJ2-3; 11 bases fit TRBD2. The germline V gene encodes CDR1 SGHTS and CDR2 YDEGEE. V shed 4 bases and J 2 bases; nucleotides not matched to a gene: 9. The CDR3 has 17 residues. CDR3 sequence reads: CASSGQLAGGITDTQYF. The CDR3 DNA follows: TGTGCCAGCAGCGGACAGTTAGCGGGAGGGATCACAGATACGCAGTATTTT. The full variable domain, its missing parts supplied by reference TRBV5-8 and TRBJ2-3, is EAGVTQSPTHLIKTRGQQATLRCSPISGHTSVYWYQQALGLGLQFLLWYDEGEERNRGNFPPRFSGRQFPNYSSELNVNALELEDSALYLCASSGQLAGGITDTQYFGPGTRLTVL.

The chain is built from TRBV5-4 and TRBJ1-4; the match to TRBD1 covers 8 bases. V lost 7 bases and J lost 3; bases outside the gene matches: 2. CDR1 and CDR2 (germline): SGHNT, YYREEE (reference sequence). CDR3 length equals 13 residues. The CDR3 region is CASRDRPNEKLFF. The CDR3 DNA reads TGTGCCAGCCGGGACAGGCCTAATGAAAAACTGTTTTTT.

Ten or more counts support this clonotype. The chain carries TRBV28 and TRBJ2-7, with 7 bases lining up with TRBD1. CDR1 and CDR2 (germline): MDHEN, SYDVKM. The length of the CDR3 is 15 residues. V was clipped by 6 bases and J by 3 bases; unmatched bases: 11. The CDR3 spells CASSLNPRTGYEQYF. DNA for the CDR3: TGTGCCAGCAGCCTGAATCCACGGACAGGCTACGAGCAGTACTTC. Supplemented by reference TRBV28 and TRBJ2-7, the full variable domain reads DVKVTQSSRYLVKRTGEKVFLECVQDMDHENMFWYRQDPGLGLRLIYFSYDVKMKEKGDIPEGYSVSREKKERFSLILESASTNQTSMYLCASSLNPRTGYEQYFGPGTRLTVT.